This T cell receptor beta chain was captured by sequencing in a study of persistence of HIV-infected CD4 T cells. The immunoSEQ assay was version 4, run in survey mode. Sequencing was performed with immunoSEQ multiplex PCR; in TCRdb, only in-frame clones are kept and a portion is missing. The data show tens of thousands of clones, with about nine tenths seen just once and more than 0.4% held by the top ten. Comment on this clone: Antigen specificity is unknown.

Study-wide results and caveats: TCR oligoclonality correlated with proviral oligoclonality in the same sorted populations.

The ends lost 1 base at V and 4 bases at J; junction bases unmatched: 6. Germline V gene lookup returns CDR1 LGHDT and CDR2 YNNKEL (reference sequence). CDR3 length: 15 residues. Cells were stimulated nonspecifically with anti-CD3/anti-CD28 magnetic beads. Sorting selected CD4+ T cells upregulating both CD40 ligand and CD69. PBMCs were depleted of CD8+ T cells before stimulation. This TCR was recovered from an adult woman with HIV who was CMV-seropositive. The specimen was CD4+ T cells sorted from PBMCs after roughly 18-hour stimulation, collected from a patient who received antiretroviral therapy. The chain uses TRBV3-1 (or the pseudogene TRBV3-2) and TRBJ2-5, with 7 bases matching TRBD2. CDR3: CASSQANPGGETQYF. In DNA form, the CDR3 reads TGTGCCAGCAGCCAAGCGAATCCGGGGGGAGAGACCCAGTACTTC.